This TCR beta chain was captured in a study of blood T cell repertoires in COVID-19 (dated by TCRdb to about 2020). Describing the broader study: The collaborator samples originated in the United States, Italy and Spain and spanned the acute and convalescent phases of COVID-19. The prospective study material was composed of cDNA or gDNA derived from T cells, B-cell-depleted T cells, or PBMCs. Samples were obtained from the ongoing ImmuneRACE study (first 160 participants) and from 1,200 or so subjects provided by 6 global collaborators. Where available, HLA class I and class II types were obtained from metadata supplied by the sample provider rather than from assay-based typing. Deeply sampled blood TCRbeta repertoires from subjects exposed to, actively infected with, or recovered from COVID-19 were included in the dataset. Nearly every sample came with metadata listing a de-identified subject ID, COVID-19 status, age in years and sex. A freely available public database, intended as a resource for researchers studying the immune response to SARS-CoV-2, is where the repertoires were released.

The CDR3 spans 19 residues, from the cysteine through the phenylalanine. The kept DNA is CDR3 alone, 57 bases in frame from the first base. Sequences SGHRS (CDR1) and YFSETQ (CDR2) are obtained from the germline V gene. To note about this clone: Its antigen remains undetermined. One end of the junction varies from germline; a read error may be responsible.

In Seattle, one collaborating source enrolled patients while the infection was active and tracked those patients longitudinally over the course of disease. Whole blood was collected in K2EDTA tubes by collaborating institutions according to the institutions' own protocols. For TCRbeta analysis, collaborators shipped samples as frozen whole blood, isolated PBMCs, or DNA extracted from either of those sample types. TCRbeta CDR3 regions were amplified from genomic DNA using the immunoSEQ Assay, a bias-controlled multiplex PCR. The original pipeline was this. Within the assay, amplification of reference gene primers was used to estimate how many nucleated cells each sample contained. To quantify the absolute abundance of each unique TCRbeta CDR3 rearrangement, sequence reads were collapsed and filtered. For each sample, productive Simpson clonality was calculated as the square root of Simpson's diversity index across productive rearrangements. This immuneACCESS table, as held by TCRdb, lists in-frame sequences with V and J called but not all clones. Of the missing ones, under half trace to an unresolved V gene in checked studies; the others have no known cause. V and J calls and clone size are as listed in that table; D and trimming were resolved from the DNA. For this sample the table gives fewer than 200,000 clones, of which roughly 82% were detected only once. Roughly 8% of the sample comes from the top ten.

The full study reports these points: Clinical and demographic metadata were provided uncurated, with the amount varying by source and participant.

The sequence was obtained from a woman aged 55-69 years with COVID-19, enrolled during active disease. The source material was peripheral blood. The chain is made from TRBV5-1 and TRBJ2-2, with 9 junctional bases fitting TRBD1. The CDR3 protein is CASSLKFGTGLIVYRGAVF. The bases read TGCGCCAGCAGCCTGAAATTTGGGACAGGGCTAATCGTTTACCGGGGAGCTGTTTTT.